The clone carrying this TCR beta chain appeared a single time. Its antigen is not known. The ends were cut back, 2 bases at V and 11 bases at J, with 18 bases in the middle. Germline CDR1 is MDHEN and CDR2 is SYDVKM. The CDR3 is made up of 14 amino acids. From the reads, TCRdb called clonotypes with MiXCR, one entry per CDR3 protein. The sample consists of fewer than 1,000,000 distinct CDR3 sequences, approximately 33% of them appearing once. This sample was included in a study of T cell repertoires in cytomegalovirus infection. Overall study: Alongside well-studied HLA-B-restricted CMV epitopes, recently identified HLA-C-restricted CMV epitopes were also used. Public TCR beta signatures were indicative of both CMV infection and a matching HLA type.

Study-level points and caveats: Frequencies of public TCR beta families were cumulated, and this identified carriers of CMV plus the relevant HLA. CMV-specific HLA-C-restricted TCR beta clonotypes dominated the ex vivo response.

This receptor was taken from a human donor in good health (CMV status not recorded). Some clones in this sample may be carry-over from other donors' samples. The chain couples TRBV28 to TRBJ1-1; no clear D. The source material was cultured CD8+ T cells from PBMCs, sampled from culture after CMV antigen stimulation. CDR3: CASSLIYGDETAFF. The CDR3 nucleotides read TGTGCCAGCAGTTTAATATACGGTGACGAAACTGCTTTCTTT.